This T cell receptor beta chain originates from a study of blood T cell repertoires in COVID-19. The table came from immunoSEQ multiplex PCR; TCRdb's copy has only in-frame clones and leaves some out. The data contain around 310,000 clones, approximately 88% of them singletons. From germline, CDR1 is LNHDA and CDR2 SQIVND (reference sequence). Trimming removed 9 bases from V and 0 bases from J, with 17 bases in between. The CDR3 totals 15 residues. Across about 22 US areas, participants ranged in age from about 18 to 90 years. Participant-reported clinical history was the basis for cohort assignment. Sequencing was done on a sample of PBMCs or T cells enriched from blood (not recorded which). The receptor was derived from a man aged 25-45 years who had recovered from COVID-19. This chain joins TRBV19 and TRBJ1-1; D uncertain. As DNA, the CDR3 is TGTGCCAGGCCCCCGATGGGCCCAATGAACACTGAAGCTTTCTTT. It encodes CARPPMGPMNTEAFF. The whole variable domain, filled in from reference TRBV19 and TRBJ1-1, reads DGGITQSPKYLFRKEGQNVTLSCEQNLNHDAMYWYRQDPGQGLRLIYYSQIVNDFQKGDIAEGYSVSREKKESFPLTVTSAQKNPTAFYLCARPPMGPMNTEAFFGQGTRLTVV.